Listed below are T cell receptor beta chains from one sample, sequenced in a study of blood T cell repertoires in COVID-19. TCRdb keeps only in-frame clones here, not all; method: immunoSEQ multiplex PCR. The sample holds more than 150,000 clones, around 90% seen once. Sequencing was carried out using peripheral blood. The receptors were sampled from a man aged 45-60 years with acute or convalescent COVID-19. Each CDR3 is given with its conserved first and last residue. The D gene is left open where the match is weak. Size is stated for part of the rows, as once, few or many counts, or as a class when the clone is expanded.

cdr3_aa cdr3_nt v_call d_call j_call clone_size
CASSPQGSTQYF TGCGCCAGCAGCCCCCAGGGAAGTACGCAGTATTTT TRBV5-1 . TRBJ2-3 .
CASSLGDGLAVHF TGTGCCAGCAGCTTAGGAGATGGGCTAGCGGTGCATTTT TRBV7-2 TRBD2 TRBJ2-3 .
CASSQRQGADEQFF TGTGCCAGCAGCCAACGACAGGGGGCGGATGAGCAGTTCTTC TRBV14 TRBD1 TRBJ2-1 .
CASSRRPGQGGAGANVLTF TGTGCCAGCAGCCGGCGCCCGGGACAGGGGGGTGCTGGGGCCAACGTCCTGACTTTC TRBV11-2 TRBD1 TRBJ2-6 few
CASTDSNEKLFF TGTGCCAGCACAGACTCAAATGAAAAACTGTTTTTT TRBV28 . TRBJ1-4 .
CASSCQGVGEQYF TGTGCCAGCAGTTGTCAGGGGGTAGGCGAGCAGTACTTC TRBV6-7 TRBD1 TRBJ2-7 .
CASSLSGGDTEAFF TGTGCCAGCTCTCTGTCTGGGGGGGACACTGAAGCTTTCTTT TRBV18 . TRBJ1-1 .
CASSPSGLAQETQYF TGTGCCAGCAGCCCCTCGGGGCTAGCGCAAGAGACCCAGTACTTC TRBV3-1/TRBV3-2 . TRBJ2-5 .
CASSESGRTYEQYF TGTGCCAGCAGTGAAAGCGGGCGGACCTACGAGCAGTACTTC TRBV6-1 . TRBJ2-7 once
CASSPLGAETQYF TGTGCCAGCAGCCCGCTAGGGGCAGAGACCCAGTACTTC TRBV4-2 . TRBJ2-5 .
CASSLGGHMFF TGTGCCAGCAGCTTAGGTGGACATATGTTTTTT TRBV7-8 . TRBJ1-4 .
CASSLVKAGYNEQFF TGTGCCAGCAGCTTAGTAAAGGCAGGGTACAATGAGCAGTTCTTC TRBV11-3 . TRBJ2-1 .
CASSWERENTEAFF TGTGCCAGCAGTTGGGAGAGGGAGAACACTGAAGCTTTCTTT TRBV6-2/TRBV6-3 . TRBJ1-1 .
CASSQETGNEQYF TGTGCCAGCAGCCAAGAGACAGGGAACGAGCAGTACTTC TRBV4-2 TRBD1 TRBJ2-7 .
CSASRGGPNQPQHF TGCAGTGCTAGTAGGGGAGGGCCCAATCAGCCCCAGCATTTT TRBV20-1 . TRBJ1-5 .
CASSLAAGDTEAFF TGTGCCAGCAGCTTAGCTGCCGGGGACACTGAAGCTTTCTTT TRBV7-9 . TRBJ1-1 .
CASSPPQGTYEQYF TGTGCCAGCTCACCACCGCAGGGTACCTACGAGCAGTACTTC TRBV18 . TRBJ2-7 .
CASSLQPGLNTGELFF TGTGCCAGCAGCCTCCAGCCGGGACTGAACACCGGGGAGCTGTTTTTT TRBV7-3 . TRBJ2-2 .
CASSLREGLGYEQYF TGTGCCAGCAGCTTAAGGGAGGGCCTAGGCTACGAGCAGTACTTC TRBV9 TRBD2 TRBJ2-7 few
CASSLPGANVLTF TGTGCCAGCAGTCTACCTGGGGCCAACGTCCTGACTTTC TRBV2 . TRBJ2-6 .
CSVDRGKGLAGDEQYF TGCAGCGTTGATAGGGGTAAGGGACTAGCGGGAGACGAGCAGTACTTC TRBV29-1 TRBD2 TRBJ2-7 .
CASSSMTGYSGANVLTF TGTGCCAGCAGCTCCATGACTGGCTACTCTGGGGCCAACGTCCTGACTTTC TRBV7-9 . TRBJ2-6 .
CASSNRQGRYEQYF TGTGCCAGCAGCAACCGACAGGGGAGGTACGAGCAGTACTTC TRBV2 TRBD1 TRBJ2-7 .
CASAVDNEKLFF TGCGCCAGCGCGGTAGATAATGAAAAACTGTTTTTT TRBV5-1 . TRBJ1-4 .
CASSPLTVALSTEAFF TGTGCCAGCAGCCCGCTGACAGTCGCGTTGAGCACTGAAGCTTTCTTT TRBV9 . TRBJ1-1 .
CSVVGLAADTQYF TGCAGCGTTGTGGGGCTAGCGGCAGATACGCAGTATTTT TRBV29-1 TRBD2 TRBJ2-3 .
CASSFSSYNEQFF TGTGCCAGCAGTTTCAGCTCCTACAATGAGCAGTTCTTC TRBV12-3/TRBV12-4 . TRBJ2-1 .
CASSEAWYRHPEFSNQPQHF TGTGCCAGCAGTGAAGCGTGGTACCGACACCCAGAGTTTAGCAATCAGCCCCAGCATTTT TRBV6-1 . TRBJ1-5 once
CASSQSALLAGGDNEQFF TGCGCCAGCAGCCAATCCGCCCTACTAGCGGGCGGGGACAATGAGCAGTTCTTC TRBV4-1 TRBD2 TRBJ2-1 once
CASSYGTHEQFF TGTGCCAGCAGTTACGGCACCCATGAGCAGTTCTTC TRBV6-2/TRBV6-3 . TRBJ2-1 .
CAISQQERNTGELFF TGTGCCATCAGTCAACAGGAACGAAACACCGGGGAGCTGTTTTTT TRBV10-3 . TRBJ2-2 .
CASSIGQGYEQYF TGTGCCAGTAGTATAGGACAGGGCTACGAGCAGTACTTC TRBV19 TRBD1 TRBJ2-7 .
CSASGTGGIGELFF TGCAGTGCTAGTGGGACAGGGGGCATCGGGGAGCTGTTTTTT TRBV20-1 TRBD1 TRBJ2-2 .
CASSYFGGTNTGELFF TGTGCCAGCAGTTACTTCGGCGGAACGAACACCGGGGAGCTGTTTTTT TRBV6-6 . TRBJ2-2 .
CASSRRTGLGANVLTF TGTGCCAGCAGCAGACGGACAGGGTTAGGGGCCAACGTCCTGACTTTC TRBV7-2 TRBD1 TRBJ2-6 .
CASSDSNGGGTDTQYF TGTGCCAGCAGTGACTCGAATGGGGGGGGCACAGATACGCAGTATTTT TRBV6-4 TRBD2 TRBJ2-3 few
CASSWENSPLHF TGTGCCAGCAGCTGGGAGAATTCACCCCTCCACTTT TRBV11-2 . TRBJ1-6 .
CASRPGQGIFGAFF TGTGCCAGTAGGCCGGGACAGGGGATTTTTGGAGCTTTCTTT TRBV19 TRBD1 TRBJ1-1 .
CASSVGGSYNSPLHF TGTGCCAGCAGCGTGGGGGGGTCCTATAATTCACCCCTCCACTTT TRBV9 . TRBJ1-6 .
CASSFGASGGYEQYF TGTGCCAGCAGCTTCGGAGCTAGCGGGGGTTACGAGCAGTACTTC TRBV11-2 TRBD2 TRBJ2-7 .
CATSRGRREADYGYTF TGTGCCACCAGCAGAGGACGACGGGAGGCCGACTATGGCTACACCTTC TRBV15 . TRBJ1-2 .
CASSPQFNQPQHF TGTGCCAGCAGTCCGCAGTTCAATCAGCCCCAGCATTTT TRBV6-5 . TRBJ1-5 .
CASSSGQNTEAFF TGTGCCAGCAGTTCAGGACAGAACACTGAAGCTTTCTTT TRBV27 . TRBJ1-1 .
CASTQGRLTGELFF TGTGCCAGTACACAGGGGAGGTTGACCGGGGAGCTGTTTTTT TRBV19 . TRBJ2-2 .
CASSPLRTVDSGNTIYF TGTGCCAGCAGTCCGCTCCGGACAGTCGACTCTGGAAACACCATATATTTT TRBV6-6 . TRBJ1-3 .
CASSNRTGYGYTF TGTGCCAGCAGCAACCGGACAGGCTATGGCTACACCTTC TRBV11-2 TRBD1 TRBJ1-2 .
CASSEALGREYGYTF TGTGCCAGCAGTGAAGCCCTGGGCAGGGAATATGGCTACACCTTC TRBV6-1 . TRBJ1-2 .